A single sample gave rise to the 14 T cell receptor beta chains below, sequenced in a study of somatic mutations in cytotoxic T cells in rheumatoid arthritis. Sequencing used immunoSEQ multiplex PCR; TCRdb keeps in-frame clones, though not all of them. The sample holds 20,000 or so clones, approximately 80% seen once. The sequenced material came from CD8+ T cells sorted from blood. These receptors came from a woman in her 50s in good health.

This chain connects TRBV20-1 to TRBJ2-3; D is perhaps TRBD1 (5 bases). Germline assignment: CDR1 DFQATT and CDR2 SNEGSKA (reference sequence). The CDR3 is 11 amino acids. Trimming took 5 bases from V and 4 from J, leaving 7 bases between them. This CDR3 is CSAGAPDTQYF. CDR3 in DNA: TGCAGTGCTGGGGCACCAGATACGCAGTATTTT.

CDR3 region: CASSLTVGLAGTDYNEQFF. The CDR3 DNA reads as TGTGCCAGCAGCTTAACGGTGGGACTAGCGGGGACTGACTACAATGAGCAGTTCTTC. This chain uses TRBV7-3 with TRBJ2-1, with 13 nucleotides matching TRBD2. The CDR3 runs 19 residues. The J segment lost 3 bases and the V segment lost 0 bases, leaving 8 bases of the junction unmatched. CDR1 and CDR2 (germline): SGHTA, FQGTGA.

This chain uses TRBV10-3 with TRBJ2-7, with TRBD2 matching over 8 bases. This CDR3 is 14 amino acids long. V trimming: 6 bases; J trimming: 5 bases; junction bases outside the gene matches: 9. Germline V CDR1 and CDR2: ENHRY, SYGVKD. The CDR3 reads CAIRQLADLDEQYF. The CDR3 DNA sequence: TGTGCCATCAGGCAACTAGCGGATCTGGACGAGCAGTACTTC.

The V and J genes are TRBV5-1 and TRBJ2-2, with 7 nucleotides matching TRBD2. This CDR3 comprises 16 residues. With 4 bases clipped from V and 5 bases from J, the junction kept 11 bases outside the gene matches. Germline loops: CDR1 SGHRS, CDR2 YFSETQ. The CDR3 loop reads CASSDPPRGMTGELFF. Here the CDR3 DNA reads TGCGCCAGCAGCGACCCCCCGCGGGGGATGACCGGGGAGCTGTTTTTT.

In DNA form, the CDR3 reads TGTGCCAGCTCACCACTTGGGGTATTCACAGATACGCAGTATTTT. Translated, it gives CASSPLGVFTDTQYF. The chain uses TRBV18 and TRBJ2-3; D not certain. Looked up from germline, CDR1 is KGHSH and CDR2 is LQKENI. Trimming took 1 base from V and 2 from J, leaving 10 bases between them. The CDR3 runs to 15 residues. Based on the CDR3 plus reference TRBV18 and TRBJ2-3, the full variable domain is NAGVMQNPRHLVRRRGQEARLRCSPMKGHSHVYWYRQLPEEGLKFMVYLQKENIIDESGMPKERFSAEFPKEGPSILRIQQVVRGDSAAYFCASSPLGVFTDTQYFGPGTRLTVL.

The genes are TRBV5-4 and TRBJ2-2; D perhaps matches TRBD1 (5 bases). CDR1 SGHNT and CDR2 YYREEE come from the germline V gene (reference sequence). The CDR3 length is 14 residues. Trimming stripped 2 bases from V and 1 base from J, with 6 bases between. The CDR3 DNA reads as TGTGCCAGCAGCTTAAGGGGGAACACCGGGGAGCTGTTTTTT. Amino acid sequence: CASSLRGNTGELFF.

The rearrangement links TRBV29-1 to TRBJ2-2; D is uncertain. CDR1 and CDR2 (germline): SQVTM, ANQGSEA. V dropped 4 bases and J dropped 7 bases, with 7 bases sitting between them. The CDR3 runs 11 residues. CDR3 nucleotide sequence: TGCAGCGTTGGGTATGACGGGGAGCTGTTTTTT. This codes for CSVGYDGELFF.

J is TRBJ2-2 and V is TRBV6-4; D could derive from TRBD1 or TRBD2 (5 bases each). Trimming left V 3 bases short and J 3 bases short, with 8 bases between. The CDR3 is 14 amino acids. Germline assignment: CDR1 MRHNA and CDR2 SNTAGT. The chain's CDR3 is CASSEGRDTGELFF. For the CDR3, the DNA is TGTGCCAGCAGTGAGGGGCGGGACACCGGGGAGCTGTTTTTT.

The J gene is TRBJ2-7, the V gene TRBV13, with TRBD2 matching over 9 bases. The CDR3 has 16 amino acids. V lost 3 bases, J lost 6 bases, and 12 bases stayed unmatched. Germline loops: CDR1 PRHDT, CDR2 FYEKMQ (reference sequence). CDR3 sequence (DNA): TGTGCCAGCAGCTTTACCGAAGGACTAGCGAGGACCGAGCAGTACTTC. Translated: CASSFTEGLARTEQYF.

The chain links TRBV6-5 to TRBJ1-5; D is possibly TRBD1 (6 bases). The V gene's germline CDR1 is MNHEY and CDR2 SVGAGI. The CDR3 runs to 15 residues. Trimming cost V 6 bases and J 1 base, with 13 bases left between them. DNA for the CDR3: TGTGCCAGCAGCCCCGGGACATTAAGCAATCAGCCCCAGCATTTT. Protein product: CASSPGTLSNQPQHF.

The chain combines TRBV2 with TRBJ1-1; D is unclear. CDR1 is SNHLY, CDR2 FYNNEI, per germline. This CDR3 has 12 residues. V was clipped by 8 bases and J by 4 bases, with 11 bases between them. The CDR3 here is CASPRLPTEAFF. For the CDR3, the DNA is TGTGCCAGCCCGAGGTTGCCCACTGAAGCTTTCTTT.

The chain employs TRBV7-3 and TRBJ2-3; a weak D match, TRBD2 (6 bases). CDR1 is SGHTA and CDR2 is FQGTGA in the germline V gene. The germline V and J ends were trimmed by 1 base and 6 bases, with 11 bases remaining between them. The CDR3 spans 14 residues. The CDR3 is CASSLRGVVDTQYF. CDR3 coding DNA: TGTGCCAGCAGCTTAAGGGGGGTCGTGGATACGCAGTATTTT.

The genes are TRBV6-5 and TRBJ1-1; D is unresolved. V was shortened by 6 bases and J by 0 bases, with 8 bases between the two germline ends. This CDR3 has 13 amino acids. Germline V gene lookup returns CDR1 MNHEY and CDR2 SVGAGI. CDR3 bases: TGTGCCAGCAGCCCGTCTTTGAACACTGAAGCTTTCTTT. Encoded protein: CASSPSLNTEAFF.

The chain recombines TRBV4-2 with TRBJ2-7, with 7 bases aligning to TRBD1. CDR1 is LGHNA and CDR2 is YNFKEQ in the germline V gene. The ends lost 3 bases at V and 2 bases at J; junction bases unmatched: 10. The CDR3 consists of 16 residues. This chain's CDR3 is CASSHSFGDSPYEQYF. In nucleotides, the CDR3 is TGTGCCAGCAGCCACTCCTTTGGGGACAGCCCCTACGAGCAGTACTTC.